The clone carrying this TCR beta chain was counted a single time. Its antigen is not known. Methods used by the authors: The study took CDR3 differences across clinicopathological groups and made a distant-metastasis classifier for papillary thyroid cancer from them. TCRdb used MiXCR to call clones anew from the PCR reads. TCRdb, rather than the study authors, made the V and J calls. The sample includes 40,000 to 50,000 clones, about 12% of them seen just once. The CDR3 totals 15 residues. Germline V gene sequence: CDR1 MGHRA, CDR2 YSYEKL. V lost 4 bases, J lost 4 bases, and 14 bases lay in between. This specimen comes from a study of metastatic and nonmetastatic thyroid tumors. At the level of the study: Repertoires of blood and of tissue (tumor or nodule) from malignant and benign thyroid patients were compared. General study results and limits: Patients with malignant thyroid tumors reportedly had significantly higher TCR beta diversity than those with benign nodules, in blood and tumor.

Every patient was untreated before thyroid surgery. The TCR originated in a male donor with papillary thyroid cancer or a benign thyroid nodule (not recorded which). Some clones in this sample may be carry-over from other donors' samples. The chain joins TRBV4-1 to TRBJ1-5; TRBD1 is a possible D gene (5 bases). Sequencing was done on a sample of blood. In DNA form, the CDR3 reads TGCGCCAGCAGCCTTACTTCAGGGAGGAATCAGCCCCAGCATTTT. Translation: CASSLTSGRNQPQHF.